The source of this T cell receptor (beta chain) is a study of OX40 agonist ivuxolimab in advanced cancers. Study overall: Each dose-escalation patient presented with hepatocellular carcinoma, melanoma, renal cell or head and neck cancer. Partial responses were observed in three patients, of whom one had hepatocellular carcinoma and two had cutaneous melanoma. Findings of the study overall: CD4+ T cells averaged fewer expanded clones than CD8+ T cells.

Peripheral blood came from all dose cohorts at three timepoints. Concerning this clone: Antigen unknown.

The assay was immunoSEQ multiplex PCR, and TCRdb's table has in-frame clones only and misses some. The repertoire holds about 28,000 clones, with roughly 83% as singletons. This TCR was recovered from an adult with an advanced solid tumor such as melanoma, head and neck, liver or kidney cancer. The starting material was CD4+ or CD8+ T cells sorted from blood, obtained in a trial of the OX40 agonist ivuxolimab.

The CDR3 bases are TGTGCCAGCAGCTTAGGTTCGACGGCCGGGGAGCTGTTTTTT. Translation gives CASSLGSTAGELFF. This rearrangement joins TRBV7-6 to TRBJ2-2; D call uncertain. The CDR3 loop spans 14 amino acids. V lost 1 base, J lost 6 bases, and 9 bases lay in between. The germline gives CDR1 SGHVS, CDR2 FNYEAQ.